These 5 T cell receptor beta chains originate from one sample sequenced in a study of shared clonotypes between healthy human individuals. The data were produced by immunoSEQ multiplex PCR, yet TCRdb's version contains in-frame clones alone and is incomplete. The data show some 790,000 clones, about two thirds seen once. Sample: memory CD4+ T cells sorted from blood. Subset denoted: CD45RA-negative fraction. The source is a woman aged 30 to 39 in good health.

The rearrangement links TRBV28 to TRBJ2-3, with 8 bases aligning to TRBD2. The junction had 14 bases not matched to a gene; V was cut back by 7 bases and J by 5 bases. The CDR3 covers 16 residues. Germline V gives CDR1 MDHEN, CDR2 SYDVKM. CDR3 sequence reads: CASNVRASGPVDTQYF. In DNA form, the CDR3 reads TGTGCCAGCAATGTTCGGGCTAGCGGGCCCGTAGATACGCAGTATTTT.

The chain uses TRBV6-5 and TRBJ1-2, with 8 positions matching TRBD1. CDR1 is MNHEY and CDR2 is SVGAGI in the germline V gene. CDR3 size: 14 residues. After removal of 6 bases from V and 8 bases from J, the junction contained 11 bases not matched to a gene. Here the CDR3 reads CASRPGQGMKGYTF. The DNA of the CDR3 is TGTGCCAGCAGACCCGGACAGGGAATGAAAGGCTACACCTTC.

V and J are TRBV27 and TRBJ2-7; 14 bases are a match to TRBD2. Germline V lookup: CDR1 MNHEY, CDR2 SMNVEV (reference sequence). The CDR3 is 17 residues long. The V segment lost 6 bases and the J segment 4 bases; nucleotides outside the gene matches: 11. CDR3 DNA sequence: TGTGCCAGCAGACGTCGTGCGGGGACTAGCGGGAGTTACGAGCAGTACTTC. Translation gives CASRRRAGTSGSYEQYF.

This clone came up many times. The CDR3, as DNA: TGTGCCAGCAGTCGGGACAGGGCGGTCGGCGAGCAGTACTTC. It codes for CASSRDRAVGEQYF. The chain has TRBV7-8 and TRBJ2-7; 9 bases agree with TRBD1. There are 14 residues in the CDR3. The V segment lost 6 bases and the J segment 6 bases; nucleotides outside the gene matches: 9. Germline-derived CDR1 and CDR2 are SGHVS and FQNEAQ.

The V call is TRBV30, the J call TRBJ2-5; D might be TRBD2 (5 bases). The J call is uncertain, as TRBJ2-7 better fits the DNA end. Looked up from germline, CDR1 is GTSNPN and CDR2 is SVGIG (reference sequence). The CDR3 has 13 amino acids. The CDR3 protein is CAWSLGSSYEQYF. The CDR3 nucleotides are TGTGCCTGGAGTTTGGGGAGCTCCTACGAGCAGTACTTC.